This T cell receptor (beta chain) came from a study of shared clonotypes between healthy human individuals. In the case of this clone: What it binds is not known.

CDR1 and CDR2 (germline): MNHEY, SVGAGI. The CDR3 runs 15 residues. J was trimmed by 7 bases and V by 0 bases; bases with no gene match: 7. A 200 ng quantity of DNA, approximately 29,000 T cell genomes, went into the sorted-subset replicate PCRs. Libraries were prepared by immunoSEQ multiplex PCR; TCRdb keeps only in-frame clonotypes and omits some of them. The sample has about 2.1 million clones; over 85% are singletons. The naive CD8 population came from CD45RO-negative cells selected for CCR7, without terminally differentiated effector memory CD45RA+ cells. Whole-study findings and limits: Sequencing depth was expected to affect clonotype sharing among donors. Lower generation probabilities were found for non-shared clonotypes than for those shared by all four donors. Rarefaction exposed incomplete sorted-subset sequencing despite large depth.

This sequence originates from a man aged 18 to 30 in good health. Some clones in this sample may be carry-over from other donors' samples. Sample: naive CD8+ T cells from PBMCs. The V call is TRBV6-5, the J call TRBJ1-2; TRBD1 matches 8 bases. The CDR3 loop reads CASSYSKAGGIGYTF. The CDR3 DNA is TGTGCCAGCAGTTACTCGAAGGCAGGGGGCATTGGCTACACCTTC.